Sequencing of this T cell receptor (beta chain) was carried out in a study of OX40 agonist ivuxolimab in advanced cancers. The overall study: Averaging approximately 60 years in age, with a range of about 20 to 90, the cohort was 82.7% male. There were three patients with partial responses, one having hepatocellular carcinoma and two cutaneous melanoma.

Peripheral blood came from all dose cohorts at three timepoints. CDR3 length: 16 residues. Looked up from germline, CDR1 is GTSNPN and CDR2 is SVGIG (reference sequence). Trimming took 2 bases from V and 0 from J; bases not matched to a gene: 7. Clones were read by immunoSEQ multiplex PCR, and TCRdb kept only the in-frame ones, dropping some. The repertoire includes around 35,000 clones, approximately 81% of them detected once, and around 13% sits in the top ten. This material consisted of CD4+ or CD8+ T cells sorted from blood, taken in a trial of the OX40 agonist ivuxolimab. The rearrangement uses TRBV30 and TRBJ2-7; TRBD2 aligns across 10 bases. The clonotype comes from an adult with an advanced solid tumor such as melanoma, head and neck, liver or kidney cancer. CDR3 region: CAWSFYSGGSSYEQYF. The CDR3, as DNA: TGTGCCTGGAGTTTTTATAGCGGGGGGAGCTCCTACGAGCAGTACTTC.